Reported below is one T cell receptor (beta chain). It was with random hexamers that about 0.45 to 1 ug RNA was reverse transcribed. TCR beta CDR3 was amplified by immunoSEQ multiplex PCR. This amplification extended across 54 Vbeta and 13 Jbeta segments. TCRdb re-called the immunoSEQ multiplex PCR reads through MiXCR, storing one row per CDR3 protein. Here the sample spans a few hundred thousand distinct CDR3 sequences, roughly 85% being singletons. With 11 bases removed from V and 4 bases from J, the gap between germline ends came to 14 bases. The CDR3 is 12 amino acids. CDR1 is SNHLY and CDR2 is FYNNEI in the germline V gene. The patients serving as multiple sclerosis controls were treatment-naive. They had stable or active relapsing-remitting disease and fulfilled revised McDonald criteria. This record belongs to a study of CD8 T cells in Susac syndrome.

The chain joins TRBV2 to TRBJ1-1, with D uncertain. The clonotype comes from a human donor with multiple sclerosis. Material for sequencing was CD8+ T cells from PBMCs. As DNA, the CDR3 is TGTGCCTGCCATCTGGGCGGCACTGAAGCTTTCTTT. The encoded protein is CACHLGGTEAFF.